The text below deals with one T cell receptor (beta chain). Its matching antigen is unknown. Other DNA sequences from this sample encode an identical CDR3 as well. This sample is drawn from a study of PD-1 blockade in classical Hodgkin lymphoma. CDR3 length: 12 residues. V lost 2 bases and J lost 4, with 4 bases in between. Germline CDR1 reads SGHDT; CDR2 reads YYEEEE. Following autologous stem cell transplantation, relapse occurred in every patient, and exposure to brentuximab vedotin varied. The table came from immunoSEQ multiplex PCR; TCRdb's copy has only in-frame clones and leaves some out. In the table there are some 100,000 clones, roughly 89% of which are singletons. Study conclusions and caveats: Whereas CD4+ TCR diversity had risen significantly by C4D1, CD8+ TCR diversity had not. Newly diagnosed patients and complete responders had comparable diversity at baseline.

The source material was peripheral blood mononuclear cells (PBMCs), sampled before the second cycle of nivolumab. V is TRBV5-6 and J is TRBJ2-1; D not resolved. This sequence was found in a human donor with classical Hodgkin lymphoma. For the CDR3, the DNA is TGTGCCAGCAGCTTAATTTACAATGAGCAGTTCTTC. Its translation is CASSLIYNEQFF.